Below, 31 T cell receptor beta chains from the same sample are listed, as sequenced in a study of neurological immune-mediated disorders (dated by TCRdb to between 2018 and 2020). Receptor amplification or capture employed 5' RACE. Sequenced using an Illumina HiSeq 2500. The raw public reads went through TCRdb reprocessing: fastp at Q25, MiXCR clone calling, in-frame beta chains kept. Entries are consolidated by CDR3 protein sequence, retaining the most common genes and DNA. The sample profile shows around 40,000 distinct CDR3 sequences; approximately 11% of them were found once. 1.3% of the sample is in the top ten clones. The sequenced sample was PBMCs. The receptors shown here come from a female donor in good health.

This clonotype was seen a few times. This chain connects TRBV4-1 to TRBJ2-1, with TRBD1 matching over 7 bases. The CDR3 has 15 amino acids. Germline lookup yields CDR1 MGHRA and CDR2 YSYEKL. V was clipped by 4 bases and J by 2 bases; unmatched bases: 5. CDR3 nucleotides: TGCGCCAGCAGCCTCGGGACAGCTACCTACAATGAGCAGTTCTTC. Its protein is CASSLGTATYNEQFF.

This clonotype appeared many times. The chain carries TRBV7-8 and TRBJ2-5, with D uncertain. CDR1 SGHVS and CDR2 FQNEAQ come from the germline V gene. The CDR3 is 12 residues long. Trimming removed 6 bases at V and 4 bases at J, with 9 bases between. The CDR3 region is CASSPPIETQYF. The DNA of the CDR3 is TGTGCCAGCAGTCCACCCATAGAGACCCAGTACTTC.

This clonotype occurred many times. CDR3 residues: CASNPSGSSYEQYF. CDR3 nucleotides: TGCGCCAGCAACCCAAGCGGGTCCTCCTACGAGCAGTACTTC. This chain links TRBV10-2 with TRBJ2-7; tentative D call: TRBD2 (6 bases). Germline CDR1 and CDR2: WSHSY and SAAADI. The CDR3 is 14 amino acids. The germline V and J ends were trimmed by 7 bases and 0 bases, with 13 bases remaining between them.

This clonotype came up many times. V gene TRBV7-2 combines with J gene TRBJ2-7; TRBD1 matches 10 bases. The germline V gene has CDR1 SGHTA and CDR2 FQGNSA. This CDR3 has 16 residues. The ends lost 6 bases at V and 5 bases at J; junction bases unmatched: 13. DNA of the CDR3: TGTGCCAGCAGGAGACAGGGGGCAGGTCCTCTGGACGAGCAGTACTTC. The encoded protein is CASRRQGAGPLDEQYF.

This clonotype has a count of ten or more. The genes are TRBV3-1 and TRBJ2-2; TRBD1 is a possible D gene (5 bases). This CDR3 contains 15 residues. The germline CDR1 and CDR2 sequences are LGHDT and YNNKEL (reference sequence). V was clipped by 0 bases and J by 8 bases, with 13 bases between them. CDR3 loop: CASSQEEGATGELFF. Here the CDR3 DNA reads TGTGCCAGCAGCCAAGAAGAAGGGGCTACGGGGGAGCTGTTTTTT. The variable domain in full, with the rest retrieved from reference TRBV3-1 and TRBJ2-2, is DTAVSQTPKYLVTQMGNDKSIKCEQNLGHDTMYWYKQDSKKFLKIMFSYNNKELIINETVPNRFSPKSPDKAHLNLHINSLELGDSAVYFCASSQEEGATGELFFGEGSRLTVL.

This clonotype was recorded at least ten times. CDR3 region: CASSPGQGPYEQYF. The CDR3, as DNA: TGCGCCAGCAGCCCGGGACAGGGTCCCTACGAGCAGTACTTC. V usage is TRBV5-1 and J usage is TRBJ2-7, with 9 nucleotides matching TRBD1. This CDR3 is built from 14 residues. Trimming removed 4 bases from V and 2 bases from J; junction bases left unmatched: 4. Germline CDR1 and CDR2: SGHRS and YFSETQ.

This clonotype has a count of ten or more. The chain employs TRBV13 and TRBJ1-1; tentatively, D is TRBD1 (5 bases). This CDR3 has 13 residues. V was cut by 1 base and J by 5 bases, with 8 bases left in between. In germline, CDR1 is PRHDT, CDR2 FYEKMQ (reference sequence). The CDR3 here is CASSLDGGTEAFF. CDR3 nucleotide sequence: TGTGCCAGCAGCTTAGATGGGGGGACTGAAGCTTTCTTT. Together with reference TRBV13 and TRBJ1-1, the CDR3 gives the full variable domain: AAGVIQSPRHLIKEKRETATLKCYPIPRHDTVYWYQQGPGQDPQFLISFYEKMQSDKGSIPDRFSAQQFSDYHSELNMSSLELGDSALYFCASSLDGGTEAFFGQGTRLTVV.

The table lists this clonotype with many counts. CDR3: CASRAGNNLYNSPLHF. DNA for the CDR3: TGTGCCAGCAGAGCAGGGAACAACTTATATAATTCACCCCTCCACTTT. J is TRBJ1-6 and V is TRBV11-2; D is possibly TRBD1 (5 bases). The germline gives CDR1 SGHAT, CDR2 FQNNGV. The CDR3 runs 16 residues. The germline V and J ends were trimmed by 6 bases and 4 bases, with 16 bases remaining between them. Using reference TRBV11-2 and TRBJ1-6 for the parts outside the CDR3, the full variable domain is EAGVAQSPRYKIIEKRQSVAFWCNPISGHATLYWYQQILGQGPKLLIQFQNNGVVDDSQLPKDRFSAERLKGVDSTLKIQPAKLEDSAVYLCASRAGNNLYNSPLHFGNGTRLTVT.

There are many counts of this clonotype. The CDR3 DNA follows: TGTGCCAGCAGGGGGACGGGGAGAATGAACACTGAAGCTTTCTTT. It specifies CASRGTGRMNTEAFF. The V and J genes are TRBV12-3 or TRBV12-4 and TRBJ1-1, with D possibly being TRBD1 (5 bases). The ends were cut back, 6 bases at V and 0 bases at J, with 14 bases in the middle. The CDR3 contains 15 residues.

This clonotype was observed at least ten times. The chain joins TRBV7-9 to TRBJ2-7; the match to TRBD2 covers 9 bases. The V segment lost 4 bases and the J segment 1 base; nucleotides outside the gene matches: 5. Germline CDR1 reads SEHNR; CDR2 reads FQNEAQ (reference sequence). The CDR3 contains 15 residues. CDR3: CASSSLAGVSYEQYF. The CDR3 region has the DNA TGTGCCAGCAGCTCGTTAGCGGGAGTATCCTACGAGCAGTACTTC.

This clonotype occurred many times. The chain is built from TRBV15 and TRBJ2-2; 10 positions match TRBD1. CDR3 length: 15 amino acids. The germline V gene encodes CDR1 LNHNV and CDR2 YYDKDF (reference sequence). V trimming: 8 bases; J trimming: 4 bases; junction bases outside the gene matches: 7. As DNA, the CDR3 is TGTGCCACCGCTACGGGACAGGGGACCACCGGGGAGCTGTTTTTT. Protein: CATATGQGTTGELFF. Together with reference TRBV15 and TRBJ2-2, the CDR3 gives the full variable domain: DAMVIQNPRYQVTQFGKPVTLSCSQTLNHNVMYWYQQKSSQAPKLLFHYYDKDFNNEADTPDNFQSRRPNTSFCFLDIRSPGLGDTAMYLCATATGQGTTGELFFGEGSRLTVL.

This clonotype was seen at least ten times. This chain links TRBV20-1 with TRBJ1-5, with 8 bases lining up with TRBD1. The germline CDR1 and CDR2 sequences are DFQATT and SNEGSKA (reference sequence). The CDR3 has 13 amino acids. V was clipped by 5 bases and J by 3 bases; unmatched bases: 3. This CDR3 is CSAWTGTNQPQHF. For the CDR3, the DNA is TGCAGTGCTTGGACAGGGACCAATCAGCCCCAGCATTTT.

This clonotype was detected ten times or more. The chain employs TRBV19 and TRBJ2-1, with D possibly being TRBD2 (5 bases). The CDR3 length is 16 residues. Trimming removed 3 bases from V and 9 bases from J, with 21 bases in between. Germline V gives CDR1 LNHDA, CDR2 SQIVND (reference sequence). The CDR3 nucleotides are TGTGCCAGTAGTATCCAAAGAGGTCTCGGAGGTCGTGAGCAGTTCTTC. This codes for CASSIQRGLGGREQFF.

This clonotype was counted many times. CDR3 protein: CASSLTGGPNTGELFF. The CDR3 DNA follows: TGCGCCAGCAGCTTGACCGGGGGGCCGAACACCGGGGAGCTGTTTTTT. The J gene is TRBJ2-2, the V gene TRBV5-1; D might be TRBD2 (7 bases). Germline V CDR1 and CDR2: SGHRS, YFSETQ. V was cut by 1 base and J by 0 bases, with 10 bases left in between. This CDR3 is built from 16 residues.

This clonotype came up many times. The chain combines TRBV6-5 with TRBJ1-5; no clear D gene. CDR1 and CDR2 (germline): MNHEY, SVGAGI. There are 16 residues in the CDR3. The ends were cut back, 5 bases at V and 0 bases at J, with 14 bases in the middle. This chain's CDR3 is CASSTFGRGSNQPQHF. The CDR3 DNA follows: TGTGCCAGCAGTACATTCGGACGGGGTAGCAATCAGCCCCAGCATTTT.

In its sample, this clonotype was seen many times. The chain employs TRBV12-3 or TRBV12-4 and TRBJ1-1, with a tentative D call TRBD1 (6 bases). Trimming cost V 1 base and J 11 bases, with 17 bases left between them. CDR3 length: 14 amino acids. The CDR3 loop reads CASSLGGKGVIAFF. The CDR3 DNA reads TGTGCCAGCAGTTTAGGGGGTAAGGGGGTGATTGCTTTCTTT.

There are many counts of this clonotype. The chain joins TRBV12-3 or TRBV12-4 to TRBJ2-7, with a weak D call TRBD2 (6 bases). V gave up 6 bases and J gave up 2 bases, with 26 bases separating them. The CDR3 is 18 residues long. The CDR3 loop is CASSPLSRVTGVTYEQYF. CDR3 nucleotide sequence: TGTGCCAGCAGCCCTCTATCCAGGGTAACGGGGGTAACCTACGAGCAGTACTTC.

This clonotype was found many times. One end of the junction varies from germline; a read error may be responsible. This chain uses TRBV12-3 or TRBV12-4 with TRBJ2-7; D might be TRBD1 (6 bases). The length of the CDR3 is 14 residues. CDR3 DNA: TGTGCCAGCAGTCCAATCATACAGGGTAGGGCACAATCTTTC. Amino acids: CASSPIIQGRAQSF.

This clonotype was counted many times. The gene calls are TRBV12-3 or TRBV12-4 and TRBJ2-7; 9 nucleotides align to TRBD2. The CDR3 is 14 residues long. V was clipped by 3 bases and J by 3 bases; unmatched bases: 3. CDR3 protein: CASSFAGGGYEQYF. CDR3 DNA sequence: TGTGCCAGCAGTTTTGCGGGAGGGGGCTACGAGCAGTACTTC.

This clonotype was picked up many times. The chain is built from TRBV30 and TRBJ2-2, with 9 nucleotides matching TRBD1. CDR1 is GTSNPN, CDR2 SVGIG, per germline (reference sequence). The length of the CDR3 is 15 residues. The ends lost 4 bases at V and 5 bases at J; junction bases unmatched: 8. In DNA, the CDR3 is TGTGCCTGGACCGCCCGGGACAGGGAAACCGGGGAGCTGTTTTTT. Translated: CAWTARDRETGELFF.

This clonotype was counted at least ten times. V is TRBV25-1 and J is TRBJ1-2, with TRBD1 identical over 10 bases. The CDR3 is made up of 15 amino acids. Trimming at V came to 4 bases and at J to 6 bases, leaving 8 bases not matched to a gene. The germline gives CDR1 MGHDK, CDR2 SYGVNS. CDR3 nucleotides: TGTGCCAGCAGTGCACCCGACAGGGGGCACGATGGCTACACCTTC. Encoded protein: CASSAPDRGHDGYTF.

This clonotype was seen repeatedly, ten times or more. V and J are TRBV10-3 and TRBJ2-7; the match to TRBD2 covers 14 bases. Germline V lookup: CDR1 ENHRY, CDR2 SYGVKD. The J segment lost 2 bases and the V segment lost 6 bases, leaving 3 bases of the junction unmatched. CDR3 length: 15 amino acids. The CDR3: CAISGTSGSTYEQYF. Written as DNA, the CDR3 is TGTGCCATCAGCGGGACTAGCGGGAGTACCTACGAGCAGTACTTC.

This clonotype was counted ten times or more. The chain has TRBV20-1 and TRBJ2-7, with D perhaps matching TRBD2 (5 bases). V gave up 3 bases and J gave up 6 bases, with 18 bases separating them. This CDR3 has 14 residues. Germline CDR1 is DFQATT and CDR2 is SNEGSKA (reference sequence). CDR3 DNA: TGCAGTGCTAGGGCCACCGGGATAACTGGCGAGCAGTACTTC. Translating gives CSARATGITGEQYF.

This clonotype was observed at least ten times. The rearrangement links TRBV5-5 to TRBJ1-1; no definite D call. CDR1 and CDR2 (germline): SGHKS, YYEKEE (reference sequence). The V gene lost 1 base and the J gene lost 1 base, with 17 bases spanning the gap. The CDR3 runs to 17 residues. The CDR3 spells CASSLLKTASQNTEAFF. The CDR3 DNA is TGTGCCAGCAGCTTGTTAAAAACAGCCAGTCAGAACACTGAAGCTTTCTTT.

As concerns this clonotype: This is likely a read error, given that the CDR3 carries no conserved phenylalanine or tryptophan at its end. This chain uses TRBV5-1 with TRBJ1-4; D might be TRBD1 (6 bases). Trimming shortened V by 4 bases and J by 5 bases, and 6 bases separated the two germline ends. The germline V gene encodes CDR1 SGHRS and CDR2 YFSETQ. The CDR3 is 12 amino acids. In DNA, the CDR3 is TGCGCCAGCAGCGGGACAAATGAAAAACTGTTTTCT. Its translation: CASSGTNEKLFS.

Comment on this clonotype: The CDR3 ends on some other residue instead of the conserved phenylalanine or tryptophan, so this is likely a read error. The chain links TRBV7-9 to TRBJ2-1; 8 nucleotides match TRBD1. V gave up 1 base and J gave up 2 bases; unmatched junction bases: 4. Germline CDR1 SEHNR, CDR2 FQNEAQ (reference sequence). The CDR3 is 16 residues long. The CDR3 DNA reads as TGTGCCAGCAGCTTAGACGCAGGGGGCCCCTACAATGAGCAGTTCTTA. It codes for CASSLDAGGPYNEQFL.

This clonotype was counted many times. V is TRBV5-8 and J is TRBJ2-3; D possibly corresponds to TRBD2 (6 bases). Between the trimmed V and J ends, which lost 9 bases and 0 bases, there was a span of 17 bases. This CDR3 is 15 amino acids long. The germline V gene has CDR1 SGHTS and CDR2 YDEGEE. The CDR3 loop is CATPQRRASTDTQYF. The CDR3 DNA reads TGTGCCACCCCCCAGCGGAGGGCGAGCACAGATACGCAGTATTTT.

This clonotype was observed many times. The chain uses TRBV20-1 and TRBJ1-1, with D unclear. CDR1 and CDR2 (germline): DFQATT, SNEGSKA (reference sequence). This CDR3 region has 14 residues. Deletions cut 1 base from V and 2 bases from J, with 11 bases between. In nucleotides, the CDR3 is TGCAGTGCTAGAGCCGGAGAGGGTAACACTGAAGCTTTCTTT. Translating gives CSARAGEGNTEAFF.

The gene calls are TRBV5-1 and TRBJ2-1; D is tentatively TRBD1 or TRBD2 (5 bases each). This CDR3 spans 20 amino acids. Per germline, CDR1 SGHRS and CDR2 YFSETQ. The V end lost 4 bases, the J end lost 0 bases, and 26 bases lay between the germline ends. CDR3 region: CASSPGTLRLWPHSYNEQFF. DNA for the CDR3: TGCGCCAGCAGCCCGGGGACGCTAAGACTATGGCCCCACTCCTACAATGAGCAGTTCTTC.

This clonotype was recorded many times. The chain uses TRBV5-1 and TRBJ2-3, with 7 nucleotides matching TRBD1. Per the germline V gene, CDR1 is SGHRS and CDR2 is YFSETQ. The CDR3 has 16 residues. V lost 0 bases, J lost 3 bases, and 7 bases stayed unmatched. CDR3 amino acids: CASSLGGQLVTDTQYF. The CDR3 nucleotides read TGCGCCAGCAGCTTGGGGGGACAGCTCGTGACAGATACGCAGTATTTT.

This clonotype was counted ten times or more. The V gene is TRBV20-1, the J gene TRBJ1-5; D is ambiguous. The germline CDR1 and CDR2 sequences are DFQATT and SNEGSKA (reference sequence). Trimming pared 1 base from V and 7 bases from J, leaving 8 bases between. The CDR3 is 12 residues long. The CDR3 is CSARVGGQPQHF. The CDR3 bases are TGCAGTGCTAGAGTAGGTGGACAGCCCCAGCATTTT.